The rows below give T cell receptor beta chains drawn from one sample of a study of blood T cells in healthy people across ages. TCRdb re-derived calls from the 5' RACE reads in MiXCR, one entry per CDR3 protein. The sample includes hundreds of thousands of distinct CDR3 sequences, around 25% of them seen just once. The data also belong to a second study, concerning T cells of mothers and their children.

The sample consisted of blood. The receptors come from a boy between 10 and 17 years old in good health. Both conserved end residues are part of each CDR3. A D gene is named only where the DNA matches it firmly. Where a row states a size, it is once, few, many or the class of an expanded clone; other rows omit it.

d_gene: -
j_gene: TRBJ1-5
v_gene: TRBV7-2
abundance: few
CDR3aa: CASSWTASSNQPQHF
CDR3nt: TGTGCCAGCAGCTGGACCGCCTCTAGCAATCAGCCCCAGCATTTT

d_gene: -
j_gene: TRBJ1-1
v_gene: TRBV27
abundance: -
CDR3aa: CASSYRDGTEAFF
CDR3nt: TGTGCCAGCAGTTACAGGGACGGCACTGAAGCTTTCTTT

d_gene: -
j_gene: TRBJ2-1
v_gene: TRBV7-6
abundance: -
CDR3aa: CASSLVRAPRMGEQFF
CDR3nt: TGTGCCAGCAGCTTAGTGCGGGCCCCCCGGATGGGTGAGCAGTTCTTC

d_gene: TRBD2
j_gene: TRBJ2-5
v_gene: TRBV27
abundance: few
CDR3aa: CASSLFAGGPQETQYF
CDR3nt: TGTGCCAGCAGTTTATTTGCGGGAGGGCCGCAAGAGACCCAGTACTTC

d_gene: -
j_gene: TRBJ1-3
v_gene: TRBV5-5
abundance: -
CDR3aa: CASSLATGNSGNTIYF
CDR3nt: TGTGCCAGCAGCTTGGCAACGGGAAACTCTGGAAACACCATATATTTT

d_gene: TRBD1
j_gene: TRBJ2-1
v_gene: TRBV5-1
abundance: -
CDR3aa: CASTGTGKNNEQFF
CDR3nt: TGCGCCAGCACCGGGACAGGCAAGAACAATGAGCAGTTCTTC

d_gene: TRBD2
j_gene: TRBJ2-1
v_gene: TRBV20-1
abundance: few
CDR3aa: CSAMIGLAGVEQFF
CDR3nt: TGCAGTGCTATGATAGGACTAGCGGGAGTTGAGCAGTTCTTC

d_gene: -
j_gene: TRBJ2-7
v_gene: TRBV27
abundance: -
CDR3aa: CASSLSLGSGYEQYF
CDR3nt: TGTGCCAGCAGTTTATCGCTGGGAAGTGGGTACGAGCAGTACTTC

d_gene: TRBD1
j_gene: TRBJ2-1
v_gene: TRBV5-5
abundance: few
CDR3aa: CASFRTGHNNEQFF
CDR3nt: TGTGCCAGCTTCCGGACAGGGCATAACAATGAGCAGTTCTTC

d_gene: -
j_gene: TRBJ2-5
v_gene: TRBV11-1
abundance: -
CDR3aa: CASSYRGENQETQYF
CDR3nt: TGTGCCAGCAGCTATAGAGGGGAGAACCAAGAGACCCAGTACTTC

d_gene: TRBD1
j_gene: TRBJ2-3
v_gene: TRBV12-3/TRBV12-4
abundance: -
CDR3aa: CASSYLPPGQGNRDTQYF
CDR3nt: TGTGCCAGCAGCTACCTGCCCCCGGGACAGGGGAATAGGGATACGCAGTATTTT

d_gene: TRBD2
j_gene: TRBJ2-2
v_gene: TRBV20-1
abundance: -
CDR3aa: CSALDGTSGTGELFF
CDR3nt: TGCAGTGCCCTTGACGGGACTAGCGGGACCGGGGAGCTGTTTTTT

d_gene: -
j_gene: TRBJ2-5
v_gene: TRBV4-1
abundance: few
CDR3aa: CASSQFWRQETQYF
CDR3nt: TGCGCCAGCAGCCAATTCTGGAGACAAGAGACCCAGTACTTC

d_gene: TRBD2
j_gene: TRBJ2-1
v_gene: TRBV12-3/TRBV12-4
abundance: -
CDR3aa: CASSRLKGGPYNEQFF
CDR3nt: TGTGCCAGCAGTCGTCTCAAGGGAGGGCCCTACAATGAGCAGTTCTTC

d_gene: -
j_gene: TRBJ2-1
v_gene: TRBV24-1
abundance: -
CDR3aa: CATSDRTGAGVNEQFF
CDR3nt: TGTGCCACCAGTGACCGGACCGGGGCAGGGGTCAATGAGCAGTTCTTC

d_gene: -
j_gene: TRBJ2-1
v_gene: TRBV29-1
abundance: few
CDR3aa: CSVVGADTKNEQFF
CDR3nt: TGCAGCGTTGTCGGAGCGGACACCAAGAATGAGCAGTTCTTC

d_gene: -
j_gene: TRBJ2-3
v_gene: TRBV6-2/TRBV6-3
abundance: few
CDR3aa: CATGLRGGPDTQYF
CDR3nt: TGTGCCACCGGTCTAAGGGGGGGCCCAGATACGCAGTATTTT

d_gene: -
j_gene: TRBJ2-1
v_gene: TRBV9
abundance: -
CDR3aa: CASSDREGSYNEQFF
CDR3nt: TGTGCCAGCAGCGACAGGGAAGGGTCCTACAATGAGCAGTTCTTC

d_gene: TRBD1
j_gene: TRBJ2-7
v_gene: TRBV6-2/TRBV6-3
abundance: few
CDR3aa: CASRPEMGQTSSYEQYF
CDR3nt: TGTGCCAGCAGGCCCGAGATGGGACAGACCAGCTCCTACGAGCAGTACTTC

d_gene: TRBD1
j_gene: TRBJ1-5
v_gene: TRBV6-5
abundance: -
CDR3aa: CASSSNRGDQPQHF
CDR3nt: TGTGCCAGCAGTTCCAACAGGGGGGATCAGCCCCAGCATTTT

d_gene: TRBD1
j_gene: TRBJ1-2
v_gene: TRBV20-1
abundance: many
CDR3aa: CSARQGASYTF
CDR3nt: TGCAGTGCCCGACAGGGGGCGAGCTACACCTTC

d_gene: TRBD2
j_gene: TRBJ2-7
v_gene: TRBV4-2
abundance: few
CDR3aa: CASSQVAGGYSYEQYF
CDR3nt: TGTGCCAGCAGCCAAGTGGCGGGAGGGTACTCCTACGAGCAGTACTTC

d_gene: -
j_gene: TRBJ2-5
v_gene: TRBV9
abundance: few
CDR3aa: CASSGGGGQQETQYF
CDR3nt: TGTGCCAGCAGCGGAGGAGGAGGACAGCAAGAGACCCAGTACTTC

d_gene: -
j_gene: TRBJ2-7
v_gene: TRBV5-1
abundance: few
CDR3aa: CASSSGPGGLSYEQYF
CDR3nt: TGCGCCAGCAGCTCCGGCCCGGGCGGCCTTTCCTACGAGCAGTACTTC

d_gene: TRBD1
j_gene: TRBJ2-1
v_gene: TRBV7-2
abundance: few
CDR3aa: CASSSGGQGYNEQFF
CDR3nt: TGTGCCAGCAGCTCCGGTGGACAGGGCTACAATGAGCAGTTCTTC

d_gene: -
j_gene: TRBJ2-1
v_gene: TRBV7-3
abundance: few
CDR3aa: CASSLRVNDNEQFF
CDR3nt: TGTGCCAGCAGCTTAAGGGTAAATGACAATGAGCAGTTCTTC

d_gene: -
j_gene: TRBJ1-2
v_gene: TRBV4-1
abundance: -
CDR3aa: CASSHRVDGYTF
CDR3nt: TGCGCCAGCAGCCACAGGGTAGACGGCTACACCTTC

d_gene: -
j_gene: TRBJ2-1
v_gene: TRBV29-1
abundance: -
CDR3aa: CSVAPPVGVYNEQFF
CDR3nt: TGCAGCGTTGCCCCTCCCGTGGGGGTTTACAATGAGCAGTTCTTC

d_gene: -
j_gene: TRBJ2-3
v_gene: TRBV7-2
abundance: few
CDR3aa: CASSLGASAPSTDTQYF
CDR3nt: TGTGCCAGCAGCTTAGGGGCTAGCGCCCCTAGCACAGATACGCAGTATTTT

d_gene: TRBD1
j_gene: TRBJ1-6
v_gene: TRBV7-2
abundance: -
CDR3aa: CVSSLGTGWYSPLHF
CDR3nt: TGTGTCAGCAGCTTAGGGACAGGGTGGTATTCACCCCTCCACTTT

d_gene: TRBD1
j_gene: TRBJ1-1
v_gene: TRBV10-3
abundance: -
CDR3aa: CAISPGQGEGDNTEAFF
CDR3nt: TGTGCCATCAGTCCGGGACAGGGTGAGGGCGACAACACTGAAGCTTTCTTT

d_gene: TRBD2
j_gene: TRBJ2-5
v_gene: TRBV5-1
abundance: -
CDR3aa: CASSLTSGRVLMKTQYF
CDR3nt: TGCGCCAGCAGCTTGACTAGCGGGAGGGTTTTAATGAAGACCCAGTACTTC

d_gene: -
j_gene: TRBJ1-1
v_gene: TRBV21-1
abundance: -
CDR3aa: CASNGHLMNTEAFF
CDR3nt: TGTGCCAGCAACGGACACCTAATGAACACTGAAGCTTTCTTT

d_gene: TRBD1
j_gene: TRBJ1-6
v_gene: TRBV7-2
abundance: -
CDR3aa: CASSLNPWTGAYNSPLHF
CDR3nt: TGTGCCAGCAGCTTAAACCCTTGGACAGGGGCTTACAATTCACCCCTCCACTTT

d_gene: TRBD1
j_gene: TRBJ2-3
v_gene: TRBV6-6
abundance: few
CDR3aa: CASSYWTQGVSSDTQYF
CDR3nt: TGTGCCAGCAGTTACTGGACACAGGGGGTCTCCTCGGATACGCAGTATTTT

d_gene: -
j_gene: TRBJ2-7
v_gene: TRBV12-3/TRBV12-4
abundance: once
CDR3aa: CASARGSYEQYF
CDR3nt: TGTGCCAGCGCTCGAGGGTCCTACGAGCAGTACTTC

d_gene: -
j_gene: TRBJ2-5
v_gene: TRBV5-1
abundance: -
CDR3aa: CASSSGGGQQETQYF
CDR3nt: TGCGCCAGCAGCAGTGGAGGGGGACAGCAAGAGACCCAGTACTTC

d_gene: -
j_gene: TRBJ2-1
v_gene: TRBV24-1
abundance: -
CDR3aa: CATSDRSTNEQFF
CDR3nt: TGTGCCACCAGCGACAGGAGTACGAATGAGCAGTTCTTC

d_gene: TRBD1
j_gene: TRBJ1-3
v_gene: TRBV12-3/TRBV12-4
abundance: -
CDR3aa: CASSYRQGSGNTIYF
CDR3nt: TGTGCCAGCAGTTACCGACAGGGTTCGGGAAACACCATATATTTT

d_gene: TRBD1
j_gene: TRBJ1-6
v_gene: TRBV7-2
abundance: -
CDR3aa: CACSLKTGPNSPLHF
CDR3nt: TGTGCCTGCAGCTTAAAGACAGGGCCCAATTCACCCCTCCACTTT

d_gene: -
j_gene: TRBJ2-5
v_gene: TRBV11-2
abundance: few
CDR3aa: CASSLTRGQETQYF
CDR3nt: TGTGCCAGCAGCTTAACCAGGGGACAAGAGACCCAGTACTTC

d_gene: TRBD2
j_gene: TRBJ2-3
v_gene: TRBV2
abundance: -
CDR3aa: CASSEEGLAGGDTQYF
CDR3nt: TGTGCCAGCAGTGAAGAGGGACTAGCGGGGGGAGATACGCAGTATTTT

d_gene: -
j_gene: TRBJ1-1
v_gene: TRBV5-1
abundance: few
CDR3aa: CASNKDLTNTEAFF
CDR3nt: TGCGCCAGCAATAAGGATTTAACCAACACTGAAGCTTTCTTT

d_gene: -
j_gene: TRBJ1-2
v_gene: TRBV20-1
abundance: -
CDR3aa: CGAADGYTF
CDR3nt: TGTGGGGCGGCGGATGGCTACACCTTC

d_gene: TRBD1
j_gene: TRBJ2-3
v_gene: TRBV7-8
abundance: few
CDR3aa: CASSAPDRADPSSVRDTQYF
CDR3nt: TGTGCCAGCAGCGCCCCCGACAGGGCGGACCCAAGTAGCGTTAGGGATACGCAGTATTTT

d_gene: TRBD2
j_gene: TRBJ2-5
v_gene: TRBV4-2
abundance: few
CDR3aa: CASSQEVETSGSQETQYF
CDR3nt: TGTGCCAGCAGCCAAGAAGTAGAGACTAGCGGATCTCAAGAAACCCAGTACTTC

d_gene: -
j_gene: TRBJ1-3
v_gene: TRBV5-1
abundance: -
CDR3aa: CASSLAPQGDSGNTIYF
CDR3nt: TGCGCCAGCAGCTTGGCCCCTCAGGGTGACTCTGGAAACACCATATATTTT

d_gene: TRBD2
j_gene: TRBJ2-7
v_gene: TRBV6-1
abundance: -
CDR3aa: CASSEGSSGYEQYF
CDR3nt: TGTGCCAGCAGTGAAGGTTCTAGCGGCTACGAGCAGTACTTC

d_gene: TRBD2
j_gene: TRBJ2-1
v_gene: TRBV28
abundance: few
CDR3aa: CASKGTNENEQFF
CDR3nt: TGTGCCAGTAAGGGGACTAACGAAAATGAGCAGTTCTTC

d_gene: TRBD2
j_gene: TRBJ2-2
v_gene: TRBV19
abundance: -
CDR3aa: CASRLTSATGELFF
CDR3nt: TGTGCCAGTAGGTTGACTAGCGCAACCGGGGAGCTGTTTTTT

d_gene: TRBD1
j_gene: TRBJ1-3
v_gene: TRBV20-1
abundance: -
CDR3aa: CSATRGRGGNTIYF
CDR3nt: TGCAGTGCTACCAGGGGGCGAGGGGGAAACACCATATATTTT

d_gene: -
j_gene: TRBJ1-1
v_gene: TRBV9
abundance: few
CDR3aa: CASSVPADGGNTEAFF
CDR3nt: TGTGCCAGCAGCGTACCAGCAGATGGGGGGAACACTGAAGCTTTCTTT